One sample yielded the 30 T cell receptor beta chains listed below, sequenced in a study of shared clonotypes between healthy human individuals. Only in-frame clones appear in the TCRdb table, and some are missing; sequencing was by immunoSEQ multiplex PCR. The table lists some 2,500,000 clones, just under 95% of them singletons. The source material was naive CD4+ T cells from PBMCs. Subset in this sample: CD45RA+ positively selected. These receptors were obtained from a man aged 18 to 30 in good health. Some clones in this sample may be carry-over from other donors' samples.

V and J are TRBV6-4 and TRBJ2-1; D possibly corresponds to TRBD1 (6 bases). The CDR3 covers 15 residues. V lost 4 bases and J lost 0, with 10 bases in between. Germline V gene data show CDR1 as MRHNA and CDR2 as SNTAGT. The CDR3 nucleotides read TGTGCCAGCAGTGGGACAGCTAGCTCCTACAATGAGCAGTTCTTC. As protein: CASSGTASSYNEQFF.

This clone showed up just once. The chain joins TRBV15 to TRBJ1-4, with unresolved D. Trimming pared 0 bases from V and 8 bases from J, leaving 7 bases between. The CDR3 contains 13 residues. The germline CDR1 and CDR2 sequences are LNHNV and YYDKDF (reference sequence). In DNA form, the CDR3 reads TGTGCCACCAGCAGAGATCAGGAAGAAAAACTGTTTTTT. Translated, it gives CATSRDQEEKLFF.

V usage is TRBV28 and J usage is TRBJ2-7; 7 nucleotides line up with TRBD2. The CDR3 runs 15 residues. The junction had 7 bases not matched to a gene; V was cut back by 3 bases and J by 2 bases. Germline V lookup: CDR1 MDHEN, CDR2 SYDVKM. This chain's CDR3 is CASSLGGRVTYEQYF. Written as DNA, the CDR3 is TGTGCCAGCAGTTTGGGTGGGAGGGTCACCTACGAGCAGTACTTC.

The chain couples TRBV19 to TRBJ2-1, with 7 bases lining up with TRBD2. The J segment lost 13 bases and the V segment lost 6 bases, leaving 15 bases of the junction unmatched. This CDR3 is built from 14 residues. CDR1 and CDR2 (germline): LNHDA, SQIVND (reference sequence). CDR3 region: CASRVDPASGKQFF. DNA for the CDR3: TGTGCCAGTAGGGTGGACCCGGCTAGCGGAAAACAGTTCTTC.

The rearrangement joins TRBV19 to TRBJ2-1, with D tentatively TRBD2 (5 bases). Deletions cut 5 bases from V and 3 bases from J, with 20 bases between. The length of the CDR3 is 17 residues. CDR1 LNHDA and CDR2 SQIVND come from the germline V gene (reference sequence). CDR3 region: CASSLPGGSPIYNEQFF. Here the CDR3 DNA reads TGTGCCAGTAGTCTTCCAGGTGGGAGTCCCATCTACAATGAGCAGTTCTTC.

The CDR3 sequence is CSVSRDRGPNYLSEQYF. CDR3 DNA sequence: TGCAGCGTCTCCCGGGACAGGGGTCCCAACTATCTGTCTGAGCAGTACTTC. The chain carries TRBV29-1 and TRBJ2-7; TRBD1 matches 10 bases. Germline values: CDR1 SQVTM, CDR2 ANQGSEA. This CDR3 contains 17 residues. J was trimmed by 7 bases and V by 6 bases; bases with no gene match: 21.

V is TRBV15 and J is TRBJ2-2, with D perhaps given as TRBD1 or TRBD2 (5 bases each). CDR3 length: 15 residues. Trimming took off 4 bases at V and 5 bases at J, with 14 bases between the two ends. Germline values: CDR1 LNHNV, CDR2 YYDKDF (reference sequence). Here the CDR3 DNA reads TGTGCCACCAGCAAACGGGACGTAAGGACCGGGGAGCTGTTTTTT. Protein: CATSKRDVRTGELFF.

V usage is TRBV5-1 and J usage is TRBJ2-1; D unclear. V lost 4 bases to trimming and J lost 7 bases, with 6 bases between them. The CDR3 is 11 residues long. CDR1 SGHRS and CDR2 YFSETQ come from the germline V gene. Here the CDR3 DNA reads TGCGCCAGCAGCCATACGAATGAGCAGTTCTTC. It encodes CASSHTNEQFF.

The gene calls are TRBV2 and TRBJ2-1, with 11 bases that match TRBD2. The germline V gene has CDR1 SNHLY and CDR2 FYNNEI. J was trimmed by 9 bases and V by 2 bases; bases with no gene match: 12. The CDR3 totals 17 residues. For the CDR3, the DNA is TGTGCCAGCAGTGAACAGGGTCCGGGGACTAGCGGACGTGAGCAGTTCTTC. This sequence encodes CASSEQGPGTSGREQFF.

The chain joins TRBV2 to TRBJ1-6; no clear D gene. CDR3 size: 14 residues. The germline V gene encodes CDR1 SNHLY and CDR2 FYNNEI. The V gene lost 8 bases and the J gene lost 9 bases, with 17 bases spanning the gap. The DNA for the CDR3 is TGTGCCAGCCTTCCGCTTTTGGCCGGTTCACCCCTCCACTTT. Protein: CASLPLLAGSPLHF. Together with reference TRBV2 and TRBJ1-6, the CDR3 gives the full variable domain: EPEVTQTPSHQVTQMGQEVILRCVPISNHLYFYWYRQILGQKVEFLVSFYNNEISEKSEIFDDQFSVERPDGSNFTLKIRSTKLEDSAMYFCASLPLLAGSPLHFGNGTRLTVT.

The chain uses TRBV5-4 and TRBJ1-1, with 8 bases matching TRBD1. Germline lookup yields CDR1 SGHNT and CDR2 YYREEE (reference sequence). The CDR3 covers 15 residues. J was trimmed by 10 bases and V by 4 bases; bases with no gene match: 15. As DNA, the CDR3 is TGTGCCAGCAGCCCACCCACCCGGGGACAGGTCTCAGCTTTCTTT. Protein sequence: CASSPPTRGQVSAFF.

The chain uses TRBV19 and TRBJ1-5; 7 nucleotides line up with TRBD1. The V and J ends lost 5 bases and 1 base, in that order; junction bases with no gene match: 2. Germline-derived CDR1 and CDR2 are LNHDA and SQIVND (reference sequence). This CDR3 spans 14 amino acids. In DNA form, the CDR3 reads TGTGCCAGTAGTCGGGACAGAAGCAATCAGCCCCAGCATTTT. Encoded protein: CASSRDRSNQPQHF.

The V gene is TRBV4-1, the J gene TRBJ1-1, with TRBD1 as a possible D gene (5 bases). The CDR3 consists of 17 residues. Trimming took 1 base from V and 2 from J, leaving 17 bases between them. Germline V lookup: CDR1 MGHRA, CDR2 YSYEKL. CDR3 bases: TGCGCCAGCAGCCAAGGCGGGGGTGGGGCGCAAAACACTGAAGCTTTCTTT. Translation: CASSQGGGGAQNTEAFF.

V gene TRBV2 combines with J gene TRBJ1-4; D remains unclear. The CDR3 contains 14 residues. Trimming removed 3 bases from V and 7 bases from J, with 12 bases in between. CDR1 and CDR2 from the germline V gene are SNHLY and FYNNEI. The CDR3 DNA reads TGTGCCAGCAGTGAGGTCGGGCGGACTGAAAAACTGTTTTTT. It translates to CASSEVGRTEKLFF.

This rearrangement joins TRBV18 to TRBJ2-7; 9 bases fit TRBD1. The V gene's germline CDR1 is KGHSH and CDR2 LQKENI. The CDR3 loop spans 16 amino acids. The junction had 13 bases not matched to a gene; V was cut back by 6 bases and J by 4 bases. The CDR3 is CASSLPGTGSLYEQYF. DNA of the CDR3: TGTGCCAGCTCCCTCCCCGGGACAGGGTCCTTATACGAGCAGTACTTC.

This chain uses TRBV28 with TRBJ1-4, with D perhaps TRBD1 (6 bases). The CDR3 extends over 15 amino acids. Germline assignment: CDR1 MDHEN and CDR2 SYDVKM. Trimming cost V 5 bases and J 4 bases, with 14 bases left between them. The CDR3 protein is CASSGGWGRNEKLFF. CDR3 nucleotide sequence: TGTGCCAGCAGTGGTGGTTGGGGGCGTAATGAAAAACTGTTTTTT.

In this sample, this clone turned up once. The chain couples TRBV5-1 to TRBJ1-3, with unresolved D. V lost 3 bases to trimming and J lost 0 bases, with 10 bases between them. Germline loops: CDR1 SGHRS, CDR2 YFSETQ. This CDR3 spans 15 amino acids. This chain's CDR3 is CASSWQVNSGNTIYF. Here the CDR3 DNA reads TGCGCCAGCAGCTGGCAGGTAAACTCTGGAAACACCATATATTTT.

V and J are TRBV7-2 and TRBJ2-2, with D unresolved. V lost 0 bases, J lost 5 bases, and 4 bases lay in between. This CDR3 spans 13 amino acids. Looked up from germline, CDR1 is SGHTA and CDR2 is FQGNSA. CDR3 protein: CASSLAQTGELFF. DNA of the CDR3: TGTGCCAGCAGCTTAGCACAGACCGGGGAGCTGTTTTTT.

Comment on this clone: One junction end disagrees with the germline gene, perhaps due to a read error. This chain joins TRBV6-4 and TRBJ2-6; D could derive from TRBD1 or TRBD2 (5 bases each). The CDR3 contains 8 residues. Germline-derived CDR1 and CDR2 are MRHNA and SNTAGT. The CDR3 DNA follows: TGTGCCAGCGGGTCCGGGGCCTTC. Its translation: CASGSGAF.

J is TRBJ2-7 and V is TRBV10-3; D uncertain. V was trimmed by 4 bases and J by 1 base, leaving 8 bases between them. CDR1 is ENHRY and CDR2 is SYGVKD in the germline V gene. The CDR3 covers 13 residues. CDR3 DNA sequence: TGTGCCATCAGTGGGCAGGAGTCCTACGAGCAGTACTTC. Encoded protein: CAISGQESYEQYF.

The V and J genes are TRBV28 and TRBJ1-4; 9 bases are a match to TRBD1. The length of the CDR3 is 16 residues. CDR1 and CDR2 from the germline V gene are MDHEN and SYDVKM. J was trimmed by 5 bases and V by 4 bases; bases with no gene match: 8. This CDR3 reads CASSSSGTGLNEKLFF. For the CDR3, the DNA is TGTGCCAGCAGTTCATCCGGGACAGGGCTGAATGAAAAACTGTTTTTT. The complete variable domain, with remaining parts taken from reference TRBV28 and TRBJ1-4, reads DVKVTQSSRYLVKRTGEKVFLECVQDMDHENMFWYRQDPGLGLRLIYFSYDVKMKEKGDIPEGYSVSREKKERFSLILESASTNQTSMYLCASSSSGTGLNEKLFFGSGTQLSVL.

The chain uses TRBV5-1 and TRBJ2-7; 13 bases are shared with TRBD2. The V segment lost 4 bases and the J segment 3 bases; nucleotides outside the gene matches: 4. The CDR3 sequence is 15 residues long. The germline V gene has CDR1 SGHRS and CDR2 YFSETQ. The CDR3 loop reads CASSIRTSGSYEQYF. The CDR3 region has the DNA TGCGCCAGCAGCATTCGGACTAGCGGGAGCTACGAGCAGTACTTC.

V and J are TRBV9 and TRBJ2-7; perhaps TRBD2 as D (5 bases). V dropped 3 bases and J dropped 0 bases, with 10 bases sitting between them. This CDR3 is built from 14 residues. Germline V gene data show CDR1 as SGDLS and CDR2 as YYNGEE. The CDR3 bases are TGTGCCAGCAGCGCTCAGCGGAGCTCCTACGAGCAGTACTTC. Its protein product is CASSAQRSSYEQYF.

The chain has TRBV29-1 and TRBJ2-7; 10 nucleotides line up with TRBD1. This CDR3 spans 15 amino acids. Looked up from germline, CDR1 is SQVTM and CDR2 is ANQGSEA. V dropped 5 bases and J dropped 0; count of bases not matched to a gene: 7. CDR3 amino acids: CSVRFRDRGSYEQYF. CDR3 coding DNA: TGCAGCGTTAGATTCCGGGACAGGGGCTCCTACGAGCAGTACTTC.

The DNA for the CDR3 is TGCGCCAGCAGCTTGGACGGGACTGGGGGAATGGATGGCTACACCTTC. This gives the protein CASSLDGTGGMDGYTF. V gene TRBV5-1 combines with J gene TRBJ1-2; a weak D match, TRBD1 (5 bases). With 0 bases removed from V and 6 bases from J, the gap between germline ends came to 18 bases. CDR3 length: 16 amino acids. Germline values: CDR1 SGHRS, CDR2 YFSETQ.

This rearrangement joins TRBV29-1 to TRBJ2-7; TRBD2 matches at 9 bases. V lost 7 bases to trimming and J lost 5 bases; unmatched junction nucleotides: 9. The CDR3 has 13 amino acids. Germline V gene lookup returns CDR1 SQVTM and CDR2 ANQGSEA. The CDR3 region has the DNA TGCAGCGCCGATAGCGGGAGTTCCAACGAGCAGTACTTC. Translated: CSADSGSSNEQYF.

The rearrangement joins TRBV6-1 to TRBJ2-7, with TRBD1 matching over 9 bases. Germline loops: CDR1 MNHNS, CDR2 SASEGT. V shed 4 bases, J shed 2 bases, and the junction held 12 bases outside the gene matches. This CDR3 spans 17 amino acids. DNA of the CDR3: TGTGCCAGCAGTGTATCCTTTGGGACAGGGACTACCTACGAGCAGTACTTC. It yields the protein CASSVSFGTGTTYEQYF.

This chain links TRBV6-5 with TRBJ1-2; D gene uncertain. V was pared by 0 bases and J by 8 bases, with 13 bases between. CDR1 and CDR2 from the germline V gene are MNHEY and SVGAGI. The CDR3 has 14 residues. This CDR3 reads CASSYSVANPGYTF. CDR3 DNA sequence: TGTGCCAGCAGTTACTCCGTGGCGAACCCGGGCTACACCTTC.

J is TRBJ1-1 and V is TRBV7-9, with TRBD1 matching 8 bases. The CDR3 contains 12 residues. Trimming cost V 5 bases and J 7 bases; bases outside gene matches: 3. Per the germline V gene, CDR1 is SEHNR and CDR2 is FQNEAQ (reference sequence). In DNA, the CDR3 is TGTGCCAGCAGCACCGACAGGGGTGAAGCTTTCTTT. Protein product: CASSTDRGEAFF.

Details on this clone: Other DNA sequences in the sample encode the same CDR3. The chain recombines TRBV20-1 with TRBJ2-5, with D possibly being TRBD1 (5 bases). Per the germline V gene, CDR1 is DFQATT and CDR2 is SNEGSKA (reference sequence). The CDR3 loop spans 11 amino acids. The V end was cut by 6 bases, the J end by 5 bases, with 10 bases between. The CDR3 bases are TGCAGTGCCCGAAAGGGGGAGACCCAGTACTTC. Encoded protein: CSARKGETQYF.